Each of the 29 T cell receptor beta chains below was sequenced from the same sample in a study of PD-1 blockade in mismatch repair-deficient tumors. Profiling relied on immunoSEQ multiplex PCR, and the TCRdb table lists in-frame clones only, not all of them. The table lists 80,000 to 100,000 clones, over 70% of them singletons. The sequencing here drew on peripheral blood, taken 12 weeks after starting pembrolizumab. The receptor set was obtained from an adult with mismatch repair-deficient cancer.

The chain recombines TRBV9 with TRBJ2-3; perhaps D is TRBD1 or TRBD2 (5 bases each). This CDR3 has 16 amino acids. V lost 0 bases, J lost 4 bases, and 15 bases lay in between. Germline-derived CDR1 and CDR2 are SGDLS and YYNGEE. The DNA of the CDR3 is TGTGCCAGCAGCGTAGAAGGGAGAGGGGCTTCAGATACGCAGTATTTT. Translating it yields CASSVEGRGASDTQYF.

This clone came up a few times. The gene calls are TRBV2 and TRBJ2-7; maybe TRBD2 (6 bases). Per the germline V gene, CDR1 is SNHLY and CDR2 is FYNNEI. The V and J ends lost 8 bases and 5 bases respectively, with 16 bases between them. This CDR3 is built from 13 residues. The CDR3 is CASGDWGRDEQYF. CDR3 nucleotides: TGTGCCAGCGGGGACTGGGGTCGGGACGAGCAGTACTTC.

The chain employs TRBV29-1 and TRBJ2-1, with unresolved D. The CDR3 length is 10 residues. V shed 5 bases and J shed 9 bases, with 8 bases lying between them. Germline V gene sequence: CDR1 SQVTM, CDR2 ANQGSEA. The chain's CDR3 is CSVRTLEQFF. Here the CDR3 DNA reads TGCAGCGTTCGGACCCTTGAGCAGTTCTTC.

The rearrangement links TRBV29-1 to TRBJ1-2; no clear D gene. V lost 2 bases and J lost 2, with 9 bases in between. Germline-derived CDR1 and CDR2 are SQVTM and ANQGSEA. The CDR3 sequence is 13 residues long. DNA of the CDR3: TGCAGCGTTGAAAGGGATCCGAACTATGGCTACACCTTC. Its translation is CSVERDPNYGYTF.

The chain combines TRBV7-2 with TRBJ1-5; D is undetermined. V lost 2 bases to trimming and J lost 2 bases, with 4 bases between them. Looked up from germline, CDR1 is SGHTA and CDR2 is FQGNSA. CDR3 length: 13 residues. CDR3 in amino acids: CASSLRGNQPQHF. DNA for the CDR3: TGTGCCAGCAGCTTAAGGGGCAATCAGCCCCAGCATTTT.

The chain links TRBV19 to TRBJ2-3, with 9 bases matching TRBD2. This CDR3 region has 17 residues. CDR1 is LNHDA and CDR2 is SQIVND in the germline V gene (reference sequence). The junction had 9 bases not matched to a gene; V was cut back by 3 bases and J by 2 bases. The CDR3 sequence is CASSIAGGPGNTDTQYF. The CDR3 region has the DNA TGTGCCAGTAGTATTGCGGGAGGGCCAGGGAACACAGATACGCAGTATTTT.

V is TRBV6-1 and J is TRBJ2-7; maybe TRBD2 (6 bases). The CDR3 sequence is 14 residues long. The ends were cut back, 11 bases at V and 2 bases at J, with 19 bases in the middle. From germline, CDR1 is MNHNS and CDR2 SASEGT. The CDR3 loop is CAAHFSGSPYEQYF. CDR3 in DNA: TGTGCCGCTCACTTTAGCGGTTCTCCCTACGAGCAGTACTTC.

The chain combines TRBV6-4 with TRBJ2-3; 8 bases fit TRBD1. CDR1 and CDR2 from the germline V gene are MRHNA and SNTAGT. This CDR3 has 15 amino acids. The V and J ends lost 4 bases and 5 bases, in that order; junction bases with no gene match: 8. The CDR3 DNA reads TGTGCCAGCAGTGCTGCGGGACAGGATAAAGATACGCAGTATTTT. Its translation is CASSAAGQDKDTQYF.

CDR3 bases: TGTGCCAGCAGCACCCGGAGAAGCTATGAAAAACTGTTTTTT. Translation gives CASSTRRSYEKLFF. The chain uses TRBV21-1 and TRBJ1-4. TRBV21-1 is a listed pseudogene. The CDR3 is made up of 14 amino acids.

The chain links TRBV5-1 to TRBJ1-1; D gene uncertain. This CDR3 spans 14 amino acids. The germline V gene encodes CDR1 SGHRS and CDR2 YFSETQ. The V gene lost 0 bases and the J gene lost 2 bases, with 8 bases spanning the gap. CDR3 DNA: TGCGCCAGCAGCTTGGTGCCAGAAAACACTGAAGCTTTCTTT. It encodes CASSLVPENTEAFF.

The V call is TRBV7-3, the J call TRBJ1-1; D is unresolved. The germline V and J ends were trimmed by 6 bases and 4 bases, with 12 bases remaining between them. The CDR3 consists of 13 residues. Looked up from germline, CDR1 is SGHTA and CDR2 is FQGTGA. CDR3 coding DNA: TGTGCCAGCAGTCTTTTCCCGTCCACTGAAGCTTTCTTT. It codes for CASSLFPSTEAFF.

The genes are TRBV29-1 and TRBJ1-1; tentatively, D is TRBD1 (6 bases). Germline CDR1 reads SQVTM; CDR2 reads ANQGSEA. The V gene lost 5 bases and the J gene lost 3 bases, with 13 bases spanning the gap. The CDR3 sequence is 13 residues long. Here the CDR3 reads CSVNRVDHTEAFF. CDR3 DNA sequence: TGCAGCGTTAACAGGGTGGACCACACTGAAGCTTTCTTT.

This sequence joins TRBV7-2 and TRBJ1-1; D call uncertain. Germline CDR1 is SGHTA and CDR2 is FQGNSA. Trimming took off 0 bases at V and 3 bases at J, with 14 bases between the two ends. The CDR3 covers 16 residues. CDR3 coding DNA: TGTGCCAGCAGCTTAGCAGGACGGAGTGGGGACACTGAAGCTTTCTTT. It encodes CASSLAGRSGDTEAFF.

V gene TRBV5-1 combines with J gene TRBJ2-7; perhaps TRBD1 as D (6 bases). The CDR3 is made up of 15 amino acids. The germline gives CDR1 SGHRS, CDR2 YFSETQ. V lost 1 base to trimming and J lost 3 bases, with 14 bases between them. The CDR3, as DNA: TGCGCCAGCAGCTTGATTCATGGGGGCAACTACGAGCAGTACTTC. Translating it yields CASSLIHGGNYEQYF.

The chain couples TRBV9 to TRBJ1-2, with D tentatively TRBD1 (6 bases). In germline, CDR1 is SGDLS, CDR2 YYNGEE. There are 15 residues in the CDR3. The ends were cut back, 1 base at V and 7 bases at J, with 17 bases in the middle. The CDR3 nucleotides are TGTGCCAGCAGCGTACCCGGGGGGGGGCGAGGTGGCTACACCTTC. Encoded protein: CASSVPGGGRGGYTF.

V and J are TRBV14 and TRBJ2-1, with D maybe TRBD1 (6 bases). Per the germline V gene, CDR1 is SGHDN and CDR2 is FVKESK. Deletions cut 4 bases from V and 3 bases from J, with 10 bases between. This CDR3 has 14 amino acids. CDR3 in DNA: TGTGCCAGCAGCCCACAGGGTAACTACAATGAGCAGTTCTTC. As protein: CASSPQGNYNEQFF.

The chain has TRBV10-2 and TRBJ2-2; 9 bases line up with TRBD1. V trimming: 2 bases; J trimming: 6 bases; junction bases outside the gene matches: 7. The CDR3 has 16 amino acids. Germline CDR1 and CDR2: WSHSY and SAAADI. This CDR3 reads CASSEHHRGRAGELFF. CDR3 DNA: TGCGCCAGCAGTGAGCACCACAGGGGGCGGGCCGGGGAGCTGTTTTTT.

V gene TRBV27 combines with J gene TRBJ1-1; D not certain. This CDR3 has 13 amino acids. V lost 4 bases to trimming and J lost 0 bases, with 6 bases between them. Looked up from germline, CDR1 is MNHEY and CDR2 is SMNVEV (reference sequence). CDR3 nucleotides: TGTGCCAGCAGTTCCCTAGTGAACACTGAAGCTTTCTTT. Translating it yields CASSSLVNTEAFF.

Note on this clone: This sample also contains other DNA sequences that code for the same CDR3. The chain is built from TRBV27 and TRBJ2-1, with no clear D. CDR3 length: 15 residues. The germline V gene has CDR1 MNHEY and CDR2 SMNVEV (reference sequence). V was pared by 3 bases and J by 6 bases, with 15 bases between. This CDR3 reads CASSFGFIGFNEQFF. CDR3 bases: TGTGCCAGCAGTTTCGGTTTCATCGGGTTCAATGAGCAGTTCTTC.

The chain is built from TRBV5-8 and TRBJ2-1, with 10 bases aligning to TRBD2. CDR1 SGHTS and CDR2 YDEGEE come from the germline V gene. The V and J ends lost 0 bases and 7 bases, in that order; junction bases with no gene match: 4. This CDR3 is 15 amino acids long. This CDR3 is CASSLETSGMNEQFF. DNA for the CDR3: TGTGCCAGCAGCTTGGAAACTAGCGGGATGAATGAGCAGTTCTTC.

Here the CDR3 reads CASSYSRQGGNTIYF. In DNA, the CDR3 is TGTGCCAGCAGTTACTCGCGTCAGGGAGGAAACACCATATATTTT. The chain couples TRBV6-5 to TRBJ1-3, with D perhaps matching TRBD1 (5 bases). Deletions cut 0 bases from V and 4 bases from J, with 10 bases between. This CDR3 comprises 15 residues. From germline, CDR1 is MNHEY and CDR2 SVGAGI.

The rearrangement links TRBV11-2 to TRBJ1-1; unclear D gene. Germline lookup yields CDR1 SGHAT and CDR2 FQNNGV. The CDR3 sequence is 14 residues long. Between the trimmed V and J ends, which lost 3 bases and 3 bases, there was a span of 11 bases. CDR3 amino acids: CASSFGRIHTEAFF. DNA of the CDR3: TGTGCCAGCAGCTTTGGACGTATTCACACTGAAGCTTTCTTT.

In this sample, this clone turned up a few times. This chain links TRBV10-2 with TRBJ2-5; tentatively, D is TRBD1 (5 bases). Deletions cut 8 bases from V and 5 bases from J, with 15 bases between. Germline V gene data show CDR1 as WSHSY and CDR2 as SAAADI. This CDR3 contains 13 residues. CDR3 residues: CASGASPWETQYF. The CDR3 nucleotides are TGCGCCAGCGGGGCATCACCTTGGGAGACCCAGTACTTC.

This clone was picked up one time. The rearrangement uses TRBV5-1 and TRBJ2-1; a weak D match, TRBD2 (5 bases). The V end lost 1 base, the J end lost 8 bases, and 10 bases lay between the germline ends. The CDR3 is made up of 13 amino acids. The germline CDR1 and CDR2 sequences are SGHRS and YFSETQ. The CDR3 DNA reads as TGCGCCAGCAGCTTGTATTACGGGGATGAGCAGTTCTTC. This translates into CASSLYYGDEQFF. Looking up the rest from reference TRBV5-1 and TRBJ2-1 gives the full variable domain: KAGVTQTPRYLIKTRGQQVTLSCSPISGHRSVSWYQQTPGQGLQFLFEYFSETQRNKGNFPGRFSGRQFSNSRSEMNVSTLELGDSALYLCASSLYYGDEQFFGPGTRLTVL.

V and J are TRBV19 and TRBJ2-5; D possibly corresponds to TRBD2 (6 bases). This CDR3 region has 14 residues. The germline V gene has CDR1 LNHDA and CDR2 SQIVND (reference sequence). V dropped 9 bases and J dropped 4 bases, with 18 bases sitting between them. This CDR3 is CASSWGDQGETQYF. CDR3 sequence (DNA): TGTGCCAGCAGCTGGGGGGACCAGGGAGAGACCCAGTACTTC.

This chain links TRBV19 with TRBJ2-5; perhaps TRBD1 as D (5 bases). V lost 5 bases and J 2 bases, leaving 9 bases between the germline ends. The CDR3 covers 13 residues. The germline CDR1 and CDR2 sequences are LNHDA and SQIVND (reference sequence). CDR3 in amino acids: CASSLNRQETQYF. In DNA, the CDR3 is TGTGCCAGTAGTTTAAACAGGCAAGAGACCCAGTACTTC.

This clone was found a few times. The chain couples TRBV9 to TRBJ2-1; either TRBD1 or TRBD2 may supply D (5 bases each). The CDR3 sequence is 16 residues long. Germline V gene data show CDR1 as SGDLS and CDR2 as YYNGEE. Trimming removed 3 bases at V and 3 bases at J, with 16 bases between. Here the CDR3 reads CASSGSGTPHYNEQFF. CDR3 bases: TGTGCCAGCAGCGGATCCGGGACGCCGCACTACAATGAGCAGTTCTTC.

This sequence joins TRBV10-3 and TRBJ1-3; D is unresolved. Germline CDR1 is ENHRY and CDR2 is SYGVKD. CDR3 size: 13 residues. V lost 8 bases, J lost 0 bases, and 8 bases lay in between. CDR3 loop: CAIAGGSGNTIYF. CDR3 nucleotides: TGTGCCATCGCCGGAGGCTCTGGAAACACCATATATTTT.

The V gene is TRBV19, the J gene TRBJ1-1, with D possibly being TRBD1 (6 bases). Germline-derived CDR1 and CDR2 are LNHDA and SQIVND (reference sequence). V was shortened by 3 bases and J by 1 base, with 9 bases between the two germline ends. This CDR3 region has 14 residues. The CDR3 DNA reads TGTGCCAGTAGTATCACAGGGTCGAACACTGAAGCTTTCTTT. Translation: CASSITGSNTEAFF.